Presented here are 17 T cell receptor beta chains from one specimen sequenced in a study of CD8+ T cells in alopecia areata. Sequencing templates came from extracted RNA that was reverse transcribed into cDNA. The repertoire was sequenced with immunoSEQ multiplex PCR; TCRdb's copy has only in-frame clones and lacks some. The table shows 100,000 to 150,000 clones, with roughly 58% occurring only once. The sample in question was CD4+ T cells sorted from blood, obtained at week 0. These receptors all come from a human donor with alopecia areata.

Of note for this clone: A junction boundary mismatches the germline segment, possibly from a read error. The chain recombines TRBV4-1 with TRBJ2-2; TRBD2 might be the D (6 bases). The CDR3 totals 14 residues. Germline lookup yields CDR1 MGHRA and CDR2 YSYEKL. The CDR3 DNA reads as TGCGCGAGCAGGAGGGCGGCGAACACCGGGGAGCTGTTTTTT. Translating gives CASRRAANTGELFF.

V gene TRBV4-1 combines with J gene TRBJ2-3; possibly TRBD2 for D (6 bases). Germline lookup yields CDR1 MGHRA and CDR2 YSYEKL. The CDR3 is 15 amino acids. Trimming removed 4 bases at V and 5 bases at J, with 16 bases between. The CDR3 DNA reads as TGCGCCAGCAGCCTGCTTGGGACTCCAGAAGATACGCAGTATTTT. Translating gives CASSLLGTPEDTQYF.

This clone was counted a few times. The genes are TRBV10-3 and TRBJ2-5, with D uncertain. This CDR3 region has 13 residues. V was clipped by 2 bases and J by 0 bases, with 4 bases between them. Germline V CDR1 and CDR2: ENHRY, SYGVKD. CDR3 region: CAISETDQETQYF. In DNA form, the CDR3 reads TGTGCCATCAGTGAGACAGACCAAGAGACCCAGTACTTC.

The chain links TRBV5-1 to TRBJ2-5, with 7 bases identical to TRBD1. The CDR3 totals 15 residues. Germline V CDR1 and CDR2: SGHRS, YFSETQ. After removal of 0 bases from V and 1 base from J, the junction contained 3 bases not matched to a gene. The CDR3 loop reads CASSLGDRTQETQYF. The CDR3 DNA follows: TGCGCCAGCAGCTTGGGGGACAGAACCCAAGAGACCCAGTACTTC.

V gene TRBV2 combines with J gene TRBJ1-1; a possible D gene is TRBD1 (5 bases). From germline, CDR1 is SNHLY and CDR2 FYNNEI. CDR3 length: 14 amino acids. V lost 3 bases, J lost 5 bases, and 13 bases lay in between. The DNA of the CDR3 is TGTGCCAGCAGTGAGGTTAGGGGAAAAACTGAAGCTTTCTTT. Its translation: CASSEVRGKTEAFF.

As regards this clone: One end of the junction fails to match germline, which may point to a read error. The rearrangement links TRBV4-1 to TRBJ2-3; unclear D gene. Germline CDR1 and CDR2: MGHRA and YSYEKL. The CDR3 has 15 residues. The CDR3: CASRQVSSPPDTQYF. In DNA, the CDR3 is TGCGCCAGCAGGCAAGTTTCATCCCCCCCAGATACGCAGTATTTT.

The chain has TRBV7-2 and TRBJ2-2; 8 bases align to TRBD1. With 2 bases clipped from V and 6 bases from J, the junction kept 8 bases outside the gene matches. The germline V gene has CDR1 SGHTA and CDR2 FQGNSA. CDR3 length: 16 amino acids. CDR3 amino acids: CASSLYRTGSAGELFF. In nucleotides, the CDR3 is TGTGCCAGCAGCTTATATAGGACAGGGAGCGCCGGGGAGCTGTTTTTT. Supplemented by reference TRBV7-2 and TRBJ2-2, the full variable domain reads GAGVSQSPSNKVTEKGKDVELRCDPISGHTALYWYRQSLGQGLEFLIYFQGNSAPDKSGLPSDRFSAERTGGSVSTLTIQRTQQEDSAVYLCASSLYRTGSAGELFFGEGSRLTVL.

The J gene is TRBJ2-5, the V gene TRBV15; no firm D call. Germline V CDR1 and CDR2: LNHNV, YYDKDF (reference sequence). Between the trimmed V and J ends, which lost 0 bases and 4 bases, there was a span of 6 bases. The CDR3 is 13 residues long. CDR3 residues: CATSRDSVETQYF. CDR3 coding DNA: TGTGCCACCAGCAGAGACTCGGTAGAGACCCAGTACTTC.

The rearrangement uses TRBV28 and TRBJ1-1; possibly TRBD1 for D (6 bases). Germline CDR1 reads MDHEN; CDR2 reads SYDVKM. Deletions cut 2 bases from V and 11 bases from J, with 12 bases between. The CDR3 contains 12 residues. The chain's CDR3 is CASSLRDMRAFF. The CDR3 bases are TGTGCCAGCAGTTTAAGGGACATGAGGGCTTTCTTT.

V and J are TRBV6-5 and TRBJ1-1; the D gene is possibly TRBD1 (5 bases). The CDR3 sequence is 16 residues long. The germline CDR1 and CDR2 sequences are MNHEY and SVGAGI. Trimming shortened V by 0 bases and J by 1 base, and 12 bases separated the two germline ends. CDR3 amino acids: CASSYSGPARNTEAFF. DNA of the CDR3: TGTGCCAGCAGTTACTCGGGGCCGGCCAGGAACACTGAAGCTTTCTTT.

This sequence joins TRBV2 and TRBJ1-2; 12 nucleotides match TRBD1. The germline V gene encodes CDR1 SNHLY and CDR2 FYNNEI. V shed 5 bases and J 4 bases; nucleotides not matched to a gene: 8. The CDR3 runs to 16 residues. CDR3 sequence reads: CASSRAGTGGVYGYTF. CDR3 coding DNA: TGTGCCAGCAGTAGAGCGGGGACAGGGGGCGTCTATGGCTACACCTTC.

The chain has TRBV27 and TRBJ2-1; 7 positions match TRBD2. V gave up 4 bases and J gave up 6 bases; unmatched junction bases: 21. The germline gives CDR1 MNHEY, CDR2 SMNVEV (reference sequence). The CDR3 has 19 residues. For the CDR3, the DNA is TGTGCCAGCAGTTCCCAGCCCCGAACAAGCGGGACTGACCTCAATGAGCAGTTCTTC. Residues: CASSSQPRTSGTDLNEQFF.

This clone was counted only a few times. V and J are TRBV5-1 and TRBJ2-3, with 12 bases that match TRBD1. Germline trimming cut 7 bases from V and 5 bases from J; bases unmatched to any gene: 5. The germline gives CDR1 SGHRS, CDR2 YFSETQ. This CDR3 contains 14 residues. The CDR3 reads CASGGTGGRDTQYF. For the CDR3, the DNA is TGCGCCAGCGGAGGGACAGGGGGCAGAGATACGCAGTATTTT.

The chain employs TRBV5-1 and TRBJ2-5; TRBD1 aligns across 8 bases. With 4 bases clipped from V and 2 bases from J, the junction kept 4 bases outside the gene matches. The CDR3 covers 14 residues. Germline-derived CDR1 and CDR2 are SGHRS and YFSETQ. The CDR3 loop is CASSVQGDQETQYF. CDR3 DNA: TGCGCCAGCAGCGTACAGGGGGATCAAGAGACCCAGTACTTC.

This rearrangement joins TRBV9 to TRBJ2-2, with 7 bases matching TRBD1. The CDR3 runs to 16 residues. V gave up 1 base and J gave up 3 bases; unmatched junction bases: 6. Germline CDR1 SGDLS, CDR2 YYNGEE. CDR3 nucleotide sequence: TGTGCCAGCAGCGTATATAGGACAGGAGACACCGGGGAGCTGTTTTTT. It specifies CASSVYRTGDTGELFF.

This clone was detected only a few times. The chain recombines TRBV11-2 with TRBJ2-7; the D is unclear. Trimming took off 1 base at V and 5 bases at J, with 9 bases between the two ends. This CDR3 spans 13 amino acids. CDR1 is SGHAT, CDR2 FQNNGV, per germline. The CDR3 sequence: CASSLGMFDEQYF. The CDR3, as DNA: TGTGCCAGCAGCTTAGGAATGTTCGACGAGCAGTACTTC. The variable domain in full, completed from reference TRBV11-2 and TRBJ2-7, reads EAGVAQSPRYKIIEKRQSVAFWCNPISGHATLYWYQQILGQGPKLLIQFQNNGVVDDSQLPKDRFSAERLKGVDSTLKIQPAKLEDSAVYLCASSLGMFDEQYFGPGTRLTVT.

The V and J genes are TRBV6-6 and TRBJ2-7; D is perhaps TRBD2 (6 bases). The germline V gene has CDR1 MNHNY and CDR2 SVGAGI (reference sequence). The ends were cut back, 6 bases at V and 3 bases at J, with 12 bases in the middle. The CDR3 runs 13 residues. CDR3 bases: TGTGCCAGCAGCGATACCGGGAGCTACGAGCAGTACTTC. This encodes CASSDTGSYEQYF.